The next 7 T cell receptor beta chains were all read from a single sample in a study of blood T cell repertoires in COVID-19. Repertoires were generated with immunoSEQ multiplex PCR, while TCRdb's copy carries only in-frame clones and drops some. The sample gives tens of thousands of clones, 65% to 80% of which show up once; around 9.7% is in the top ten. Sample: peripheral blood. The receptors come from a human donor in a cohort sampled during active COVID-19.

This chain uses TRBV11-2 with TRBJ1-5, with no clear D. The CDR3 runs to 14 residues. Germline lookup yields CDR1 SGHAT and CDR2 FQNNGV. Trimming removed 5 bases at V and 3 bases at J, with 11 bases between. The CDR3 spells CASSLGEFNQPQHF. The DNA of the CDR3 is TGTGCCAGCAGCCTCGGGGAGTTCAATCAGCCCCAGCATTTT.

The chain uses TRBV19 and TRBJ1-1; the match to TRBD1 covers 8 bases. The CDR3 is 16 amino acids. Germline trimming cut 4 bases from V and 0 bases from J; bases unmatched to any gene: 7. Germline lookup yields CDR1 LNHDA and CDR2 SQIVND (reference sequence). CDR3 sequence reads: CASSTRTGIMNTEAFF. CDR3 coding DNA: TGTGCCAGTAGTACAAGGACAGGGATTATGAACACTGAAGCTTTCTTT.

The V gene is TRBV24-1, the J gene TRBJ2-6; a possible D gene is TRBD1 (6 bases). Trimming removed 7 bases from V and 1 base from J, with 16 bases in between. CDR3 length equals 17 residues. The germline gives CDR1 KGHDR, CDR2 SFDVKD. CDR3 loop: CATSPAGVGSGANVLTF. The CDR3 DNA sequence: TGTGCCACCAGCCCTGCAGGGGTGGGGTCTGGGGCCAACGTCCTGACTTTC.

This chain joins TRBV18 and TRBJ1-1, with D maybe TRBD1 (6 bases). From germline, CDR1 is KGHSH and CDR2 LQKENI. There are 15 residues in the CDR3. V was trimmed by 4 bases and J by 1 base, leaving 13 bases between them. The CDR3 loop is CASSLQTGANTEAFF. The CDR3 DNA reads TGTGCCAGCTCACTACAGACAGGTGCGAACACTGAAGCTTTCTTT.

The V gene is TRBV5-4, the J gene TRBJ2-3, with 7 bases lining up with TRBD2. The CDR3 is 14 residues long. The V gene end was trimmed by 4 bases and the J gene end by 7 bases; junction bases not matched to a gene: 9. Germline V lookup: CDR1 SGHNT, CDR2 YYREEE (reference sequence). The chain's CDR3 is CASSPRTSSNTQYF. The CDR3 DNA is TGTGCCAGCAGCCCCCGGACTAGTTCCAATACGCAGTATTTT.

The chain carries TRBV7-9 and TRBJ1-4, with D hard to call. With 3 bases removed from V and 8 bases from J, the gap between germline ends came to 13 bases. The CDR3 is made up of 14 amino acids. Germline V gives CDR1 SEHNR, CDR2 FQNEAQ (reference sequence). The CDR3 DNA sequence: TGTGCCAGCAGCTTTCAAGGAGGGTACGAAAAACTGTTTTTT. Protein: CASSFQGGYEKLFF.

This chain links TRBV4-1 with TRBJ1-3; 8 bases match TRBD1. After removal of 0 bases from V and 0 bases from J, the junction contained 13 bases not matched to a gene. Germline assignment: CDR1 MGHRA and CDR2 YSYEKL. The CDR3 length is 20 residues. As DNA, the CDR3 is TGCGCCAGCAGCCAAGAAGGCAATCCGGGACAGGTGTTCTCTGGAAACACCATATATTTT. Its protein product is CASSQEGNPGQVFSGNTIYF.